These T cell receptor beta chains were read from a single sample in a study of somatic mutations in cytotoxic T cells in rheumatoid arthritis. Libraries were prepared by immunoSEQ multiplex PCR; TCRdb keeps only in-frame clonotypes and omits some of them. The repertoire consists of under 9,500 clones, with around 91% occurring once and the leading ten covering around 28%. Sequencing was done on a sample of CD8+ T cells sorted from blood. These receptors came from a woman in her 70s with rheumatoid arthritis. Each CDR3 is given with its conserved first and last residue. A D gene is named only where the DNA matches it firmly. Only some rows state a clone size, as once, few, many or a class for expanded clones.

CDR3 protein	CDR3 DNA	D gene	CDR3 length	clone size	V gene	J gene
CASSDTDSFGQPQHF	TGTGCCAGCAGTGATACCGACAGTTTTGGGCAGCCCCAGCATTTT	.	15	.	TRBV6-1	TRBJ1-5
CASSPLGLGGTDTQYF	TGTGCCAGCAGCCCCCTGGGTCTAGGCGGCACAGATACGCAGTATTTT	.	16	.	TRBV11-2	TRBJ2-3
CASSIGGTYTDTQYF	TGTGCCAGTAGTATAGGGGGCACCTATACAGATACGCAGTATTTT	.	15	.	TRBV19	TRBJ2-3
CASSLAPGGQNTEAFF	TGTGCCAGCAGCTTGGCCCCAGGGGGACAGAACACTGAAGCTTTCTTT	TRBD1	16	.	TRBV5-6	TRBJ1-1
CASSQDSQGYGYTF	TGCGCCAGCAGCCAGGACAGCCAAGGCTATGGCTACACCTTC	.	14	once	TRBV10-2	TRBJ1-2
CASSLASIDEQFF	TGTGCCAGCAGCTTAGCTAGCATCGATGAGCAGTTCTTC	.	13	.	TRBV11-3	TRBJ2-1
CASSHNRGQTGELFF	TGCGCCAGCAGCCATAACAGGGGGCAGACCGGGGAGCTGTTTTTT	TRBD1	15	once	TRBV4-1	TRBJ2-2
CASSRPTRPGTQYF	TGTGCCAGCAGTCGTCCGACACGACCCGGGACCCAGTACTTC	.	14	.	TRBV28	TRBJ2-5
CASTEVGEDTKNIQYF	TGCGCCAGCACAGAGGTGGGGGAGGATACCAAAAACATTCAGTACTTC	.	16	.	TRBV10-2	TRBJ2-4
CASSQGRFGAGGPSYEQYF	TGTGCCAGCAGCCAAGGACGATTTGGGGCGGGGGGCCCTTCCTACGAGCAGTACTTC	TRBD2	19	.	TRBV14	TRBJ2-7
CSVEGIGREQFF	TGCAGCGTCGAAGGAATAGGGAGGGAGCAGTTCTTC	.	12	.	TRBV29-1	TRBJ2-1
CASSLEGASTDTQYF	TGTGCCAGCAGCTTAGAAGGAGCTAGCACAGATACGCAGTATTTT	.	15	.	TRBV13	TRBJ2-3
CASSTREGNSPLHF	TGCGCCAGCAGCACCCGGGAGGGAAATTCCCCCCTCCACTTT	.	14	.	TRBV4-1	TRBJ1-6
CASSLATGYGNTIYF	TGTGCCAGCAGCTTAGCGACAGGGTATGGAAACACCATATATTTT	TRBD1	15	.	TRBV7-8	TRBJ1-3
CASSQGPSRGRDYGYTF	TGCGCCAGCAGCCAAGGTCCCTCGCGGGGGCGCGACTATGGCTACACCTTC	.	17	.	TRBV4-1	TRBJ1-2
CASSDSSYEQYF	TGTGCCAGCAGTGACAGCTCCTACGAGCAGTACTTC	.	12	.	TRBV2	TRBJ2-7
CASSQGEINTEAFF	TGTGCCAGCAGCCAAGGGGAAATAAACACTGAAGCTTTCTTT	.	14	.	TRBV9	TRBJ1-1
CASSLSPTGGRGFNEKLFF	TGTGCCAGCAGTTTATCCCCCACAGGGGGAAGAGGTTTCAATGAAAAACTGTTTTTT	TRBD1	19	.	TRBV27	TRBJ1-4
CASSPGRAGNTIYF	TGTGCCAGCAGCCCCGGGCGGGCCGGAAACACCATATATTTT	.	14	.	TRBV13	TRBJ1-3
CASSFVLLSYEQYF	TGTGCCAGCAGCTTCGTCCTTCTTAGCTACGAGCAGTACTTC	.	14	.	TRBV13	TRBJ2-7
CASTEAPGNPYEQYF	TGTGCCAGCACCGAAGCACCCGGGAATCCCTACGAGCAGTACTTC	.	15	.	TRBV2	TRBJ2-7
CASSSGLNSPLHF	TGCGCCAGCAGCTCTGGCCTTAATTCACCCCTCCACTTT	.	13	.	TRBV4-3	TRBJ1-6
CASSLDGGELFF	TGTGCCAGCAGCTTAGACGGCGGGGAGCTGTTTTTT	.	12	.	TRBV7-9	TRBJ2-2
CGSAQVTDTQYF	TGTGGCAGCGCCCAGGTCACAGATACGCAGTATTTT	.	12	.	TRBV7-3	TRBJ2-3
CASRQITRDTQYF	TGTGCCAGCAGACAAATTACTAGAGATACGCAGTATTTT	.	13	.	TRBV6-5	TRBJ2-3
CASSRDPGYSSYNEQFF	TGCGCCAGCAGCCGAGATCCCGGTTATAGCTCCTACAATGAGCAGTTCTTC	.	17	.	TRBV4-1	TRBJ2-1
CASSLEGQYNEQFF	TGTGCCAGCAGCCTGGAGGGCCAGTACAATGAGCAGTTCTTC	.	14	.	TRBV6-5	TRBJ2-1
CASSLRGGTYEQYF	TGTGCCAGCAGTTTACGGGGGGGGACCTACGAGCAGTACTTC	TRBD2	14	once	TRBV27	TRBJ2-7
CASSHSGGSSYNEQFF	TGTGCCAGCAGTCATAGCGGGGGGAGCTCCTACAATGAGCAGTTCTTC	TRBD2	16	.	TRBV7-9	TRBJ2-1
CASSGGTRREQYF	TGTGCCAGCAGCGGGGGGACTCGAAGGGAGCAGTACTTC	.	13	.	TRBV7-9	TRBJ2-7
CASSKYREDYNEQFF	TGTGCCAGCAGCAAGTACAGGGAAGACTACAATGAGCAGTTCTTC	.	15	once	TRBV5-4	TRBJ2-1
CSVSGSYNEQFF	TGCAGCGTGAGCGGGTCCTACAATGAGCAGTTCTTC	.	12	.	TRBV29-1	TRBJ2-1
CASTSGGGNSPLHF	TGTGCCAGCACCAGTGGCGGTGGCAATTCACCCCTCCACTTT	.	14	.	TRBV7-6	TRBJ1-6
CASSQGLAGGPNTGELFF	TGTGCCAGCAGCCAAGGACTAGCGGGGGGGCCGAACACCGGGGAGCTGTTTTTT	TRBD2	18	.	TRBV4-2	TRBJ2-2
CASSLQLAREGDTQYF	TGCGCCAGCAGCCTCCAACTAGCGAGAGAGGGAGATACGCAGTATTTT	TRBD2	16	.	TRBV4-1	TRBJ2-3
CASSEARTDTQYF	TGTGCCAGCAGTGAGGCCAGAACAGATACGCAGTATTTT	.	13	.	TRBV2	TRBJ2-3
CASILAGGRSEQFF	TGTGCCAGCATCCTAGCGGGAGGGAGGAGTGAGCAGTTCTTC	TRBD2	14	.	TRBV2	TRBJ2-1
CASTLWAYSNQPQHF	TGTGCCAGTACCCTGTGGGCTTATAGCAATCAGCCCCAGCATTTT	.	15	.	TRBV19	TRBJ1-5
CASSTGRETDTQYF	TGTGCCAGCAGTACCGGACGGGAAACAGATACGCAGTATTTT	.	14	.	TRBV6-6	TRBJ2-3
CASSLVGGASEQYF	TGTGCCAGCAGCTTGGTTGGCGGCGCGTCGGAGCAGTACTTC	.	14	.	TRBV7-9	TRBJ2-7
CASSFTQGAGELFF	TGTGCCAGCAGTTTCACGCAGGGGGCCGGGGAGCTGTTTTTT	TRBD1	14	.	TRBV27	TRBJ2-2
CASSLGAGYTEAFF	TGTGCCAGCAGCTTGGGGGCTGGGTACACTGAAGCTTTCTTT	.	14	.	TRBV7-6	TRBJ1-1
CASSSDRDNTEAFF	TGTGCCAGCAGTTCCGACAGGGATAACACTGAAGCTTTCTTT	TRBD1	14	.	TRBV5-4	TRBJ1-1
CASTPGRGYGYTF	TGCGCCAGCACCCCCGGGAGAGGCTATGGCTACACCTTC	.	13	.	TRBV4-3	TRBJ1-2
CASSLDFGESKLFF	TGCGCCAGCAGCTTGGATTTCGGGGAATCAAAACTGTTTTTT	.	14	.	TRBV5-1	TRBJ1-4
CASSFTQGGFSYEQYF	TGTGCCAGCAGCTTCACACAGGGGGGATTCTCCTACGAGCAGTACTTC	TRBD1	16	.	TRBV5-6	TRBJ2-7
CASGGGYEQYF	TGTGCCAGCGGGGGCGGGTACGAGCAGTACTTC	.	11	.	TRBV6-6	TRBJ2-7
CASSYMQGIPYEQYF	TGTGCCAGCAGTTACATGCAGGGTATCCCCTACGAGCAGTACTTC	.	15	.	TRBV6-5	TRBJ2-7
CASSLPWTSGGPTGELFF	TGTGCCAGCAGCCTCCCATGGACTAGCGGGGGGCCTACCGGGGAGCTGTTTTTT	TRBD2	18	.	TRBV5-6	TRBJ2-2
CSVLTENTEAFF	TGCAGCGTTCTAACAGAGAACACTGAAGCTTTCTTT	.	12	once	TRBV29-1	TRBJ1-1
CSVEDGKTGNVYEQFF	TGCAGCGTTGAAGATGGAAAGACAGGGAACGTCTATGAGCAGTTCTTC	TRBD1	16	.	TRBV29-1	TRBJ2-1
CASSLVGGTDTQYF	TGTGCTAGCAGCTTAGTGGGGGGTACAGATACGCAGTATTTT	.	14	.	TRBV7-7	TRBJ2-3
CASSLQARRETQYF	TGTGCCAGCAGTTTGCAGGCCCGTAGAGAGACCCAGTACTTC	.	14	.	TRBV27	TRBJ2-5
CASSLRGVVSYEQYF	TGTGCCAGCAGTTTACGGGGAGTCGTGTCCTACGAGCAGTACTTC	.	15	once	TRBV27	TRBJ2-7
CASSFGRFDREAFF	TGTGCCAGCAGTTTCGGACGATTCGACAGGGAAGCTTTCTTT	.	14	few	TRBV27	TRBJ1-1